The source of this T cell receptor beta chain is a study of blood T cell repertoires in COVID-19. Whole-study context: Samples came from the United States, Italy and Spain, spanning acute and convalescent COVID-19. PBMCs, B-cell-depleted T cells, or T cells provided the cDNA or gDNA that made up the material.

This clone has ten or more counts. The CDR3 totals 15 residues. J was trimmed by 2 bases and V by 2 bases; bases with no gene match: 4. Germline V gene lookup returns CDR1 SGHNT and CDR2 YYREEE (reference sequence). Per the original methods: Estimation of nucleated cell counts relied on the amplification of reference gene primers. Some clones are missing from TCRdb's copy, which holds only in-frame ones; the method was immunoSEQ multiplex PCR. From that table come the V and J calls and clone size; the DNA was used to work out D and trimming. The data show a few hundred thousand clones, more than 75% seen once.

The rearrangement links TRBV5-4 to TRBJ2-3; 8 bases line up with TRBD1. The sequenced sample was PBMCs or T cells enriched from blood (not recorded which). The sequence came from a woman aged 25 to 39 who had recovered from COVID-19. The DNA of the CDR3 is TGTGCCAGCAGCTTAGACAGGGGCCTCACAGATACGCAGTATTTT. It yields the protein CASSLDRGLTDTQYF. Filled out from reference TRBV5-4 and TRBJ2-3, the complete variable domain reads ETGVTQSPTHLIKTRGQQVTLRCSSQSGHNTVSWYQQALGQGPQFIFQYYREEENGRGNFPPRFSGLQFPNYSSELNVNALELDDSALYLCASSLDRGLTDTQYFGPGTRLTVL.